Shown below are 25 T cell receptor beta chains from a single sample sequenced in a study of blood T cell repertoires in COVID-19. Measured with immunoSEQ multiplex PCR; TCRdb has only the in-frame clones, and not every one. The sample has hundreds of thousands of clones, 87% seen once. Sequenced material: peripheral blood. These receptors came from a man aged 55 to 70 who had recovered from COVID-19.

V usage is TRBV4-2 and J usage is TRBJ1-2; TRBD1 matches at 9 bases. V lost 4 bases and J lost 2; bases outside the gene matches: 14. The germline V gene has CDR1 LGHNA and CDR2 YNFKEQ. CDR3 length: 18 amino acids. For the CDR3, the DNA is TGTGCCAGCAGCCCCCTCAGATCGGGGACAGGGACGAACTATGGCTACACCTTC. The encoded protein is CASSPLRSGTGTNYGYTF.

The V gene is TRBV9, the J gene TRBJ2-5, with TRBD2 as a possible D gene (6 bases). The CDR3 extends over 13 amino acids. In germline, CDR1 is SGDLS, CDR2 YYNGEE. Deletions cut 4 bases from V and 9 bases from J, with 16 bases between. The CDR3 region has the DNA TGTGCCAGCAGCACCGGGACTCTACCCTCCCAGTACTTC. Residues: CASSTGTLPSQYF.

The chain is built from TRBV28 and TRBJ1-4; 9 bases align to TRBD1. V shed 6 bases, J shed 7 bases, and the junction held 6 bases outside the gene matches. The CDR3 extends over 14 amino acids. From germline, CDR1 is MDHEN and CDR2 SYDVKM. CDR3 DNA sequence: TGTGCCAGCAGGGGACAGGGCCGGAGTGAAAAACTGTTTTTT. It yields the protein CASRGQGRSEKLFF. Full variable domain (outside the CDR3, taken from reference TRBV28 and TRBJ1-4): DVKVTQSSRYLVKRTGEKVFLECVQDMDHENMFWYRQDPGLGLRLIYFSYDVKMKEKGDIPEGYSVSREKKERFSLILESASTNQTSMYLCASRGQGRSEKLFFGSGTQLSVL.

The chain links TRBV10-2 to TRBJ2-2, with 9 bases matching TRBD2. Germline-derived CDR1 and CDR2 are WSHSY and SAAADI. The length of the CDR3 is 17 residues. V shed 6 bases, J shed 3 bases, and the junction held 11 bases outside the gene matches. CDR3 residues: CASRGVSGGRDTGELFF. CDR3 DNA: TGCGCCAGCAGAGGAGTTAGCGGGGGAAGGGACACCGGGGAGCTGTTTTTT.

The V call is TRBV18, the J call TRBJ2-3; 7 positions match TRBD1. Germline V lookup: CDR1 KGHSH, CDR2 LQKENI. Trimming at V came to 4 bases and at J to 4 bases, leaving 8 bases not matched to a gene. The CDR3 runs 15 residues. CDR3 protein: CASSLGTGASDTQYF. Here the CDR3 DNA reads TGTGCCAGCTCACTCGGAACAGGGGCCTCAGATACGCAGTATTTT.

This clone was observed a single time. V usage is TRBV7-9 and J usage is TRBJ1-4; 7 nucleotides agree with TRBD1. The germline V gene encodes CDR1 SEHNR and CDR2 FQNEAQ (reference sequence). J gave up 4 bases and V 5 bases, and 4 bases lay outside the gene matches. This CDR3 has 14 residues. The DNA of the CDR3 is TGTGCCAGCAGCCTCGGGACAGATAATGAAAAACTGTTTTTT. This encodes CASSLGTDNEKLFF.

This chain connects TRBV7-9 to TRBJ2-7; TRBD2 is a possible D gene (5 bases). The ends were cut back, 5 bases at V and 5 bases at J, with 13 bases in the middle. Per the germline V gene, CDR1 is SEHNR and CDR2 is FQNEAQ (reference sequence). The CDR3 is 13 residues long. The CDR3 region has the DNA TGTGCCAGCAGCCTATTGACGGGGAACGAGCAGTACTTC. It specifies CASSLLTGNEQYF.

The chain joins TRBV4-1 to TRBJ1-4; a weak D match, TRBD1 (5 bases). V was cut by 1 base and J by 0 bases, with 15 bases left in between. The CDR3 has 18 residues. Germline V CDR1 and CDR2: MGHRA, YSYEKL. The CDR3 here is CASSQGWAGIATNEKLFF. CDR3 DNA: TGCGCCAGCAGCCAAGGTTGGGCAGGGATTGCAACTAATGAAAAACTGTTTTTT.

This rearrangement joins TRBV18 to TRBJ1-2; unclear D gene. The CDR3 extends over 14 amino acids. CDR1 and CDR2 from the germline V gene are KGHSH and LQKENI. Trimming pared 5 bases from V and 5 bases from J, leaving 15 bases between. The CDR3 is CASSLAGGRYGYTF. The CDR3 DNA sequence: TGTGCCAGCTCATTAGCAGGAGGGCGATATGGCTACACCTTC.

The rearrangement links TRBV5-1 to TRBJ2-5, with unresolved D. Germline CDR1 is SGHRS and CDR2 is YFSETQ. The V end was cut by 4 bases, the J end by 1 base, with 8 bases between. This CDR3 is built from 13 residues. CDR3: CASSPSFQETQYF. CDR3 in DNA: TGCGCCAGCAGCCCGAGCTTCCAAGAGACCCAGTACTTC.

The chain combines TRBV4-1 with TRBJ1-4; 7 bases match TRBD1. After removal of 3 bases from V and 11 bases from J, the junction contained 3 bases not matched to a gene. The CDR3 contains 12 residues. In germline, CDR1 is MGHRA, CDR2 YSYEKL. The CDR3 DNA is TGCGCCAGCAGCCACAGGGGGACGAAACTGTTTTTT. Translating gives CASSHRGTKLFF.

The gene calls are TRBV4-2 and TRBJ2-7; 13 positions match TRBD2. This CDR3 region has 18 residues. The trim removed 1 base at V and 3 bases at J, leaving 9 bases unmatched. Looked up from germline, CDR1 is LGHNA and CDR2 is YNFKEQ. Written as DNA, the CDR3 is TGTGCCAGCAGCCAAGGAAAAAGGACTAGCGGGGGCCTCTACGAGCAGTACTTC. Its protein product is CASSQGKRTSGGLYEQYF.

The chain combines TRBV6-5 with TRBJ2-2; D might be TRBD1 (7 bases). The CDR3 contains 14 residues. Trimming cost V 7 bases and J 6 bases, with 15 bases left between them. In germline, CDR1 is MNHEY, CDR2 SVGAGI. CDR3 loop: CASKKEGAAGELFF. The CDR3 DNA reads as TGTGCCAGCAAAAAGGAGGGGGCTGCCGGGGAGCTGTTTTTT.

In DNA, the CDR3 is TGTGCCACCACTAAGGAGGTCGGCACCTACAATGAGCAGTTCTTC. Translation: CATTKEVGTYNEQFF. This chain uses TRBV15 with TRBJ2-1; D perhaps matches TRBD2 (5 bases). The CDR3 runs 15 residues. V was pared by 7 bases and J by 2 bases, with 15 bases between. From germline, CDR1 is LNHNV and CDR2 YYDKDF (reference sequence).

V and J are TRBV10-3 and TRBJ1-2, with 9 bases lining up with TRBD1. Germline trimming cut 6 bases from V and 8 bases from J; bases unmatched to any gene: 7. CDR1 and CDR2 from the germline V gene are ENHRY and SYGVKD. The CDR3 sequence is 13 residues long. In nucleotides, the CDR3 is TGTGCCATCAGCTCACAGGGGGCGCAGGGCTACACCTTC. This encodes CAISSQGAQGYTF.

The V and J genes are TRBV5-1 and TRBJ1-6, with D hard to call. Germline V CDR1 and CDR2: SGHRS, YFSETQ. Trimming removed 4 bases at V and 0 bases at J, with 11 bases between. The CDR3 covers 16 residues. CDR3 loop: CASSHRESSYNSPLHF. The CDR3 DNA reads TGCGCCAGCAGCCATCGGGAGAGCTCCTATAATTCACCCCTCCACTTT.

The chain combines TRBV10-3 with TRBJ1-2, with TRBD1 matching 8 bases. There are 15 residues in the CDR3. The germline CDR1 and CDR2 sequences are ENHRY and SYGVKD. V trimming: 6 bases; J trimming: 10 bases; junction bases outside the gene matches: 16. The CDR3 coding sequence is TGTGCCATCAGGGGGGGGACAGGCTCGATGTCGGACTACACCTTC. It codes for CAIRGGTGSMSDYTF.

The CDR3 region is CASSFMGREQFF. CDR3 nucleotides: TGTGCCAGCAGTTTTATGGGGCGGGAGCAGTTCTTC. The chain joins TRBV12-3 or TRBV12-4 to TRBJ2-1, with D possibly matching TRBD1 (5 bases). Trimming removed 3 bases from V and 10 bases from J, with 10 bases in between. The CDR3 totals 12 residues.

The chain recombines TRBV6-6 with TRBJ1-2; no reliable D call. The V end was cut by 2 bases, the J end by 5 bases, with 9 bases between. The CDR3 loop spans 13 amino acids. CDR1 MNHNY and CDR2 SVGAGI come from the germline V gene (reference sequence). The CDR3 sequence: CASSYVSYYGYTF. The CDR3 coding sequence is TGTGCCAGCAGTTACGTCAGTTATTATGGCTACACCTTC.

The chain recombines TRBV19 with TRBJ1-1; tentative D call: TRBD1 (5 bases). V lost 1 base, J lost 0 bases, and 12 bases lay in between. CDR1 and CDR2 from the germline V gene are LNHDA and SQIVND (reference sequence). CDR3 length: 16 amino acids. The CDR3 DNA sequence: TGTGCCAGTAGTATAGTCCGGACACTCATGAACACTGAAGCTTTCTTT. Translation: CASSIVRTLMNTEAFF.

This chain connects TRBV24-1 to TRBJ2-3; the D gene is possibly TRBD1 (5 bases). This CDR3 has 18 residues. Trimming removed 5 bases from V and 0 bases from J, with 20 bases in between. The germline V gene has CDR1 KGHDR and CDR2 SFDVKD. The CDR3 coding sequence is TGTGCCACCAGTGCCCACCCTTCCGACAGCCCAAGCACAGATACGCAGTATTTT. As protein: CATSAHPSDSPSTDTQYF.

The chain is built from TRBV11-2 and TRBJ1-1; D is perhaps TRBD1 (5 bases). Germline-derived CDR1 and CDR2 are SGHAT and FQNNGV. V lost 0 bases, J lost 5 bases, and 10 bases lay in between. The CDR3 sequence is 14 residues long. The CDR3 coding sequence is TGTGCCAGCAGCTTAGATCTAGGGGCAACTGAAGCTTTCTTT. Its translation: CASSLDLGATEAFF.

This sequence joins TRBV6-5 and TRBJ1-2, with 7 bases matching TRBD1. Germline V gene data show CDR1 as MNHEY and CDR2 as SVGAGI. This CDR3 comprises 14 residues. V lost 6 bases to trimming and J lost 4 bases; unmatched junction nucleotides: 8. The CDR3 spells CASRLYRGSYGYTF. In DNA form, the CDR3 reads TGTGCCAGCAGGTTATACAGGGGATCCTATGGCTACACCTTC.

The CDR3 protein is CASGEEGADTQYF. DNA for the CDR3: TGTGCCAGCGGGGAGGAGGGGGCGGATACGCAGTATTTT. The gene calls are TRBV9 and TRBJ2-3, with TRBD1 as a possible D gene (7 bases). CDR1 and CDR2 from the germline V gene are SGDLS and YYNGEE. This CDR3 comprises 13 residues. V lost 7 bases and J 6 bases, leaving 15 bases between the germline ends.

This clone was observed a few times. V usage is TRBV24-1 and J usage is TRBJ1-1; D might be TRBD1 (5 bases). Germline V gene sequence: CDR1 KGHDR, CDR2 SFDVKD. V lost 4 bases to trimming and J lost 4 bases, with 15 bases between them. There are 15 residues in the CDR3. CDR3 nucleotide sequence: TGTGCCACCAGTGAGAATACAGGTTTGGGCACTGAAGCTTTCTTT. Its protein product is CATSENTGLGTEAFF.